This T cell receptor beta chain derives from a study of blood T cell repertoires in COVID-19. Across the whole study: Sources were T cells, B-cell-depleted T cells, or PBMCs; the material itself was cDNA or gDNA.

The CDR3 runs 19 residues. With 0 bases removed from V and 6 bases from J, the gap between germline ends came to 24 bases. The germline V gene encodes CDR1 SEHNR and CDR2 FQNEAQ (reference sequence). Original handling: Amplifying reference gene primers gave estimates of nucleated cell counts. The method was immunoSEQ multiplex PCR; TCRdb's version includes in-frame clones alone and lacks a portion of them. Clone size and the V and J calls come from that table; the DNA yielded D and trimming. The sample has more than 75,000 clones; roughly 87% are singletons. Sequenced: peripheral blood. The source of this sequence is a man aged 25 to 40 with acute or convalescent COVID-19. The chain links TRBV7-9 to TRBJ2-1, with D tentatively TRBD1 (7 bases). CDR3 in amino acids: CASSLAGGQYRTHPNEQFF. Here the CDR3 DNA reads TGTGCCAGCAGCTTAGCGGGGGGACAGTATAGGACGCATCCCAATGAGCAGTTCTTC.